Listed here is a single T cell receptor (beta chain). The study ran its PCR with 60 Vbeta and 13 Jbeta primers. The method was immunoSEQ multiplex PCR; TCRdb's version includes in-frame clones alone and lacks a portion of them. The ten top clones account for under 2.5%, within a sample of 150,000 to 200,000 clones. The sample is drawn from a study of cytomegalovirus exposure and HLA in healthy donors. Germline lookup yields CDR1 SGDLS and CDR2 YYNGEE. The CDR3 totals 16 residues. The ends were cut back, 4 bases at V and 5 bases at J, with 19 bases in the middle. J is TRBJ2-1 and V is TRBV9; the D gene is possibly TRBD1 (6 bases). This receptor was obtained from a young man in good health and CMV-seronegative. The sample comprised PBMCs. The CDR3 coding sequence is TGTGCCAGCAGCCCAGGCACAGGGATCAGGAACAATGAGCAGTTCTTC. Protein product: CASSPGTGIRNNEQFF.